This is a list of T cell receptor beta chains from one sample in a study of blood T cell repertoires in COVID-19. Using immunoSEQ multiplex PCR, the repertoire was profiled, and TCRdb retains in-frame clones only, with some absent. Of 150,000 to 200,000 clones listed, roughly nine tenths are singletons. The sequenced sample was peripheral blood. These receptors originate from a man aged 70-80 years with acute or convalescent COVID-19. Both conserved end residues are part of each CDR3. D genes are given only for firm matches. Clone size is not always given. Where it is, it says once, few, many or a class for expanded clones.

j_gene: TRBJ1-5
d_gene: .
v_gene: TRBV19
abundance: .
CDR3aa: CASSIRVGSNQPQHF
CDR3nt: TGTGCCAGTAGTATCAGAGTCGGGAGCAATCAGCCCCAGCATTTT

j_gene: TRBJ2-2
d_gene: .
v_gene: TRBV5-1
abundance: .
CDR3aa: CASREFTGELFF
CDR3nt: TGCGCCAGCAGAGAGTTCACCGGGGAGCTGTTTTTT

j_gene: TRBJ1-6
d_gene: .
v_gene: TRBV7-3
abundance: once
CDR3aa: CASSSQPGPLHF
CDR3nt: TGTGCCAGCAGCTCCCAGCCGGGTCCCCTCCACTTT

j_gene: TRBJ1-2
d_gene: .
v_gene: TRBV7-2
abundance: .
CDR3aa: CASSSGEGDGYTF
CDR3nt: TGTGCCAGCAGCTCAGGCGAAGGGGATGGCTACACCTTC

j_gene: TRBJ2-3
d_gene: TRBD1
v_gene: TRBV5-8
abundance: .
CDR3aa: CASSEGTGGDTQYF
CDR3nt: TGTGCCAGCAGCGAAGGGACAGGGGGAGATACGCAGTATTTT

j_gene: TRBJ2-7
d_gene: TRBD1
v_gene: TRBV28
abundance: few
CDR3aa: CASSVRTGGVYEQYF
CDR3nt: TGTGCCAGCAGTGTAAGGACAGGGGGCGTGTACGAGCAGTACTTC

j_gene: TRBJ1-5
d_gene: .
v_gene: TRBV30
abundance: .
CDR3aa: CAWSVRAGQPQHF
CDR3nt: TGTGCCTGGAGTGTCCGCGCCGGTCAGCCCCAGCATTTT

j_gene: TRBJ1-5
d_gene: .
v_gene: TRBV9
abundance: .
CDR3aa: CASSQDPTVTQPQHF
CDR3nt: TGTGCCAGCAGCCAAGATCCCACAGTTACTCAGCCCCAGCATTTT

j_gene: TRBJ2-1
d_gene: TRBD2
v_gene: TRBV6-2/TRBV6-3
abundance: .
CDR3aa: CASSYESSGGYNEQFF
CDR3nt: TGTGCCAGCAGTTACGAGAGTAGCGGGGGGTACAATGAGCAGTTCTTC

j_gene: TRBJ2-7
d_gene: .
v_gene: TRBV18
abundance: .
CDR3aa: CASSPTGGSYEQYF
CDR3nt: TGTGCCAGCTCACCTACAGGAGGGTCCTACGAGCAGTACTTC

j_gene: TRBJ1-2
d_gene: .
v_gene: TRBV5-5
abundance: .
CDR3aa: CASSLASQANGYTF
CDR3nt: TGTGCCAGCAGCTTGGCCAGCCAGGCAAACGGCTACACCTTC

j_gene: TRBJ2-7
d_gene: TRBD2
v_gene: TRBV6-5
abundance: .
CDR3aa: CASNPAGGSYEQYF
CDR3nt: TGTGCCAGCAACCCAGCGGGAGGCTCCTACGAGCAGTACTTC

j_gene: TRBJ1-5
d_gene: .
v_gene: TRBV30
abundance: .
CDR3aa: CACKEQGREPQHF
CDR3nt: TGTGCCTGTAAAGAGCAGGGGAGGGAGCCCCAGCATTTT

j_gene: TRBJ2-3
d_gene: TRBD2
v_gene: TRBV29-1
abundance: .
CDR3aa: CSVDKLAGGEDTQYF
CDR3nt: TGCAGCGTTGACAAACTAGCGGGAGGAGAAGATACGCAGTATTTT

j_gene: TRBJ2-7
d_gene: .
v_gene: TRBV20-1
abundance: .
CDR3aa: CRASIGTSQYF
CDR3nt: TGCAGAGCAAGCATTGGGACTTCGCAGTACTTC

j_gene: TRBJ2-3
d_gene: .
v_gene: TRBV7-3
abundance: .
CDR3aa: CASSLGGASLDTQYF
CDR3nt: TGTGCCAGCAGCTTAGGCGGCGCTAGCTTAGATACGCAGTATTTT

j_gene: TRBJ2-7
d_gene: TRBD1
v_gene: TRBV9
abundance: .
CDR3aa: CASSVGQGNYEQYF
CDR3nt: TGTGCCAGCAGCGTGGGACAGGGTAACTACGAGCAGTACTTC

j_gene: TRBJ1-1
d_gene: .
v_gene: TRBV6-5
abundance: .
CDR3aa: CASMGGPDTEAFF
CDR3nt: TGTGCCAGCATGGGGGGGCCGGACACTGAAGCTTTCTTT

j_gene: TRBJ1-4
d_gene: .
v_gene: TRBV9
abundance: .
CDR3aa: CASSVGRGWEKLFF
CDR3nt: TGTGCCAGCAGCGTAGGAAGGGGTTGGGAAAAACTGTTTTTT

j_gene: TRBJ1-6
d_gene: .
v_gene: TRBV6-1
abundance: .
CDR3aa: CASSVRFGLGDNSPLHF
CDR3nt: TGTGCCAGCAGTGTCAGGTTTGGGTTAGGGGATAATTCACCCCTCCACTTT

j_gene: TRBJ1-2
d_gene: .
v_gene: TRBV24-1
abundance: .
CDR3aa: CATSDFELGGGYTF
CDR3nt: TGTGCCACCAGTGATTTTGAACTTGGCGGTGGCTACACCTTC

j_gene: TRBJ2-7
d_gene: .
v_gene: TRBV30
abundance: .
CDR3aa: CAWSTLSGANEQYF
CDR3nt: TGTGCCTGGAGTACTCTTTCTGGGGCGAACGAGCAGTACTTC

j_gene: TRBJ1-2
d_gene: .
v_gene: TRBV19
abundance: .
CDR3aa: CASSPAESIGYTF
CDR3nt: TGTGCCAGTAGTCCTGCGGAGTCTATTGGCTACACCTTC

j_gene: TRBJ2-1
d_gene: TRBD2
v_gene: TRBV7-7
abundance: .
CDR3aa: CASSRGLAGVNEQFF
CDR3nt: TGTGCCAGCAGCAGGGGACTAGCGGGGGTTAATGAGCAGTTCTTC

j_gene: TRBJ1-6
d_gene: TRBD1
v_gene: TRBV28
abundance: .
CDR3aa: CASSGDRGNRSPLHF
CDR3nt: TGTGCCAGCAGCGGGGACAGGGGGAATCGGTCACCCCTCCACTTT

j_gene: TRBJ1-2
d_gene: .
v_gene: TRBV7-2
abundance: .
CDR3aa: CASSLQGNYGYTF
CDR3nt: TGTGCCAGCAGCTTACAGGGTAACTATGGCTACACCTTC

j_gene: TRBJ1-4
d_gene: .
v_gene: TRBV21-1
abundance: .
CDR3aa: CASSKEARVDEKLFF
CDR3nt: TGTGCCAGCAGCAAAGAGGCGAGGGTTGATGAAAAACTGTTTTTT

j_gene: TRBJ1-1
d_gene: .
v_gene: TRBV28
abundance: .
CDR3aa: CALGQGDTEAFF
CDR3nt: TGTGCCCTGGGACAAGGAGACACTGAAGCTTTCTTT

j_gene: TRBJ1-6
d_gene: .
v_gene: TRBV28
abundance: few
CDR3aa: CASMVGRQMSNSPLHF
CDR3nt: TGTGCCAGCATGGTTGGCCGTCAGATGTCTAATTCACCCCTCCACTTT

j_gene: TRBJ2-5
d_gene: TRBD2
v_gene: TRBV24-1
abundance: .
CDR3aa: CATSDYRGGETQYF
CDR3nt: TGTGCCACCAGTGATTATCGCGGGGGAGAGACCCAGTACTTC

j_gene: TRBJ2-1
d_gene: TRBD2
v_gene: TRBV5-6
abundance: .
CDR3aa: CASSLGKGRDNEQFF
CDR3nt: TGTGCCAGCAGCTTGGGTAAAGGGAGGGACAATGAGCAGTTCTTC

j_gene: TRBJ1-4
d_gene: TRBD1
v_gene: TRBV9
abundance: .
CDR3aa: CASSKGGQGAIGEKLFF
CDR3nt: TGTGCCAGCAGCAAAGGGGGACAGGGGGCGATAGGTGAAAAACTGTTTTTT

j_gene: TRBJ1-1
d_gene: TRBD1
v_gene: TRBV12-5
abundance: .
CDR3aa: CASAPPGQVIYTEAFF
CDR3nt: TGTGCTAGTGCTCCCCCGGGACAGGTGATTTACACTGAAGCTTTCTTT

j_gene: TRBJ2-5
d_gene: .
v_gene: TRBV27
abundance: .
CDR3aa: CASSLSGGETQYF
CDR3nt: TGTGCCAGCAGTTTATCGGGGGGAGAGACCCAGTACTTC

j_gene: TRBJ2-7
d_gene: .
v_gene: TRBV5-1
abundance: .
CDR3aa: CASSLAQRGYEQYF
CDR3nt: TGCGCCAGCAGCTTGGCCCAGAGGGGGTACGAGCAGTACTTC

j_gene: TRBJ2-5
d_gene: TRBD1
v_gene: TRBV7-3
abundance: .
CDR3aa: CASSPTGVLETQYF
CDR3nt: TGTGCCAGCAGCCCCACAGGGGTGTTAGAGACCCAGTACTTC

j_gene: TRBJ2-1
d_gene: .
v_gene: TRBV12-3/TRBV12-4
abundance: .
CDR3aa: CASGPQGWGEQFF
CDR3nt: TGTGCCAGCGGACCACAGGGTTGGGGGGAGCAGTTCTTC

j_gene: TRBJ2-7
d_gene: TRBD2
v_gene: TRBV28
abundance: few
CDR3aa: CASSLHGLAGEYEQYF
CDR3nt: TGTGCCAGCAGTTTACACGGACTAGCGGGAGAGTACGAGCAGTACTTC

j_gene: TRBJ1-3
d_gene: .
v_gene: TRBV27
abundance: .
CDR3aa: CASSLQPGAGNTIYF
CDR3nt: TGTGCCAGCAGTTTACAGCCGGGGGCTGGAAACACCATATATTTT

j_gene: TRBJ2-7
d_gene: .
v_gene: TRBV18
abundance: .
CDR3aa: CASSPQAYSDGDEQYF
CDR3nt: TGTGCCAGCTCACCACAGGCCTACTCAGACGGGGACGAGCAGTACTTC

j_gene: TRBJ2-7
d_gene: .
v_gene: TRBV18
abundance: .
CDR3aa: CASSPAGGEGSEQYF
CDR3nt: TGTGCCAGCTCACCAGCGGGCGGGGAAGGGAGCGAGCAGTACTTC

j_gene: TRBJ2-3
d_gene: TRBD1
v_gene: TRBV10-2
abundance: .
CDR3aa: CASSEPTGASTDTQYF
CDR3nt: TGCGCCAGCAGTGAGCCGACAGGGGCCAGCACAGATACGCAGTATTTT

j_gene: TRBJ2-7
d_gene: .
v_gene: TRBV5-6
abundance: .
CDR3aa: CASSSTGTFESGQYF
CDR3nt: TGTGCCAGCAGCTCCACCGGGACTTTCGAAAGTGGGCAGTACTTC

j_gene: TRBJ2-7
d_gene: .
v_gene: TRBV27
abundance: .
CDR3aa: CASSSGLLQLYEQYF
CDR3nt: TGTGCCAGCAGCTCGGGACTCCTTCAACTCTACGAGCAGTACTTC

j_gene: TRBJ1-3
d_gene: .
v_gene: TRBV5-1
abundance: .
CDR3aa: CASSLGSVGTGNTIYF
CDR3nt: TGCGCCAGCAGCCTAGGATCGGTAGGGACAGGAAACACCATATATTTT

j_gene: TRBJ1-1
d_gene: .
v_gene: TRBV7-2
abundance: .
CDR3aa: CASSLAQLMDTEAFF
CDR3nt: TGTGCCAGCAGCTTAGCCCAGTTGATGGACACTGAAGCTTTCTTT

j_gene: TRBJ1-4
d_gene: TRBD1
v_gene: TRBV7-9
abundance: .
CDR3aa: CASSFDGTEEKLFF
CDR3nt: TGTGCCAGCAGCTTTGACGGGACAGAGGAAAAACTGTTTTTT

j_gene: TRBJ1-5
d_gene: TRBD1
v_gene: TRBV4-3
abundance: few
CDR3aa: CASSQVWWDRGNQPQHF
CDR3nt: TGCGCCAGCAGCCAAGTCTGGTGGGACAGGGGAAATCAGCCCCAGCATTTT

j_gene: TRBJ2-2
d_gene: .
v_gene: TRBV30
abundance: .
CDR3aa: CAWIDTGWAGELFF
CDR3nt: TGTGCCTGGATAGACACAGGTTGGGCCGGGGAGCTGTTTTTT